The subject of this entry is one T cell receptor beta chain. The specificity of this receptor is unknown. Base qualities are not recorded, but no much larger clone differs from it by a single base. Trimming leaves V shorter by 4 bases and J shorter by 4 bases, with the junction holding 9 bases beyond the gene matches. Reading from cysteine to phenylalanine, the CDR3 counts 16 amino acids. CDR3 DNA is the only sequence kept; it has 48 bases, read in frame from the first base. Via the germline V gene (reference sequence), CDR1 is LGHDT and CDR2 YNNKEL. The label giving this sample's time point can be read as: baseline before first vaccination. The vaccinee samples were drawn from two UK trials, COV001 and COV002, one of which was a single-blind randomized controlled phase 2/3 trial testing AZD1222 (ChAdOx1 nCoV-19) in healthy adults. For TCRbeta chain sequencing, PBMC samples were collected from trial participants at day 0 and at day 28 after the second dose.

This specimen belongs to a study of T cell responses to AZD1222 COVID-19 vaccine (TCRdb year 2021). A note on the overall study: Because spike-specific TCR depth and breadth did not differ between the two schedules, AZD1222 recipients who got a second dose at roughly 4 weeks were pooled with those who got a second dose at roughly 12 weeks. TCR sequencing was performed for 230 to 250 trial participants, of whom about 210 were given two doses of AZD1222 and around 25 were given two doses of MenACWY control vaccine. Trial participants were enrolled by age into subgroups of 18-55, 56-69 and 70-plus years, and 148, 28 and 57 TCR-sequenced participants, respectively, were included in these subgroups. Paper-wide results and their limitations: Vaccine-associated CD4 TCRs spanned the whole spike protein, with dominant responses in regions 160-218 and 743-854. Reportedly, close to half of the unique spike-specific TCRs recognized epitopes lying outside the regions that are mutated in the B.1.351 and B.1.1.7 variants. Because no samples from the day 14 peak response were available, repertoires could be characterized only after the peak T cell response. Conclusions about previously exposed vaccinees are limited because only a handful of AZD1222 recipients were SARS-CoV-2 seropositive at baseline. Most participants were white British and females outnumbered males, and the authors suggested that clonal diversity may have been underestimated. Spike-specific TCR breadth and depth rose significantly after two AZD1222 doses compared with day 0 and with MenACWY recipients. The 56-69-year group was small, and its depth increase did not reach significance, likely because of low power.

The CDR3 regions of human TCRbeta chains were analyzed by immunosequencing. The paper's data handling went like this. TCRs in the repertoires were compared against a reference library of SARS-CoV-2-specific TCRs that had been generated with the MIRA antigen-specificity platform. Breadth was defined as the fraction of unique TCRs that were SARS-CoV-2-associated, and depth was defined as the fraction of total T cells that were SARS-CoV-2-associated. Using the MIRA data, each spike-specific TCR was assigned both to the spike region to which the TCR was reactive and to a CD4 or CD8 class. Log10-transformed breadth and depth values were compared by one-way ANOVA with Sidak's multiple comparisons tests. Sourced from immuneACCESS, this table was stored by TCRdb with only in-frame sequences that have V and J called. A share of the clones is absent; for the studies checked, an unresolved V gene accounts for under half, and the remainder has no known explanation. From that table come the V and J calls and clone size; the DNA was used to work out D and trimming. Present in this sample are some 120,000 clones, approximately 85% of which were seen just once. The biggest ten clones account for roughly 1.7% of the sample.

The specimen was peripheral blood, collected on day 0 of AZD1222 vaccination. Recombination joined TRBV3-1 (or the pseudogene TRBV3-2) with TRBJ2-3; 9 bases in the junction line up with TRBD2. This receptor was identified in an adult in good health. The bases are TGTGCCAGCAGCCCCCAAGCGGGAGGAAAAGCAGATACGCAGTATTTT. It translates as CASSPQAGGKADTQYF.